The 8 T cell receptor beta chains below all came from one sample that was sequenced in a study of spatial heterogeneity in lung cancer. Via MiXCR, TCRdb re-called the 5' RACE reads, giving one row per CDR3 protein. The repertoire holds approximately 110,000 distinct CDR3 sequences, with about 10% as singletons. Time point indicated: blood at routine non-recurrence follow-up after resection. This material consisted of PBMCs, taken at follow-up. These receptors originate from a female donor with early-stage non-small cell lung cancer.

The DNA of the CDR3 is TGTGCCAGCTCCGGGTCTATGAACAATGAGCAGTTCTTC. Translation gives CASSGSMNNEQFF. The chain combines TRBV18 with TRBJ2-1; D not certain. The CDR3 totals 13 residues. Trimming removed 6 bases from V and 5 bases from J, with 11 bases in between. Germline V gene lookup returns CDR1 KGHSH and CDR2 LQKENI.

The J gene is TRBJ1-1, the V gene TRBV11-2; 7 bases are shared with TRBD1. Germline V gene sequence: CDR1 SGHAT, CDR2 FQNNGV. Trimming at V came to 5 bases and at J to 8 bases, leaving 8 bases not matched to a gene. This CDR3 is built from 13 residues. This CDR3 is CASSRNHRGEAFF. CDR3 nucleotide sequence: TGTGCCAGCAGCCGAAATCACAGGGGAGAAGCTTTCTTT.

The chain uses TRBV2 and TRBJ2-2; 10 nucleotides align to TRBD1. The CDR3 covers 15 residues. The germline gives CDR1 SNHLY, CDR2 FYNNEI. Trimming at V came to 8 bases and at J to 4 bases, leaving 7 bases not matched to a gene. CDR3 sequence reads: CASSPGQGSTGELFF. Written as DNA, the CDR3 is TGTGCCAGCTCCCCGGGACAGGGGAGCACCGGGGAGCTGTTTTTT.

This clonotype was detected a few times. The rearrangement links TRBV4-1 to TRBJ1-6; 8 nucleotides align to TRBD1. V lost 3 bases to trimming and J lost 8 bases; unmatched junction nucleotides: 9. CDR1 MGHRA and CDR2 YSYEKL come from the germline V gene. The CDR3 contains 16 residues. The CDR3 coding sequence is TGCGCCAGCAGCCAGGAAGGACAGGGTACGGATTCACCCCTCCACTTT. As protein: CASSQEGQGTDSPLHF.

This rearrangement joins TRBV6-5 to TRBJ2-1, with 10 bases that match TRBD2. The germline V gene encodes CDR1 MNHEY and CDR2 SVGAGI. The CDR3 runs to 16 residues. Germline trimming cut 2 bases from V and 7 bases from J; bases unmatched to any gene: 8. CDR3 sequence: CASSYTLAGVLNEQFF. The CDR3 DNA reads TGTGCCAGCAGTTACACCCTAGCGGGAGTTTTGAATGAGCAGTTCTTC.

This clonotype was counted a few times. This chain connects TRBV5-6 to TRBJ2-5, with 8 bases aligning to TRBD2. CDR3 length: 20 residues. J lost 1 base, V lost 2 bases, and 19 bases had no gene match. In germline, CDR1 is SGHDT, CDR2 YYEEEE. The DNA of the CDR3 is TGTGCCAGCAGCTTAGAATGGATGGGACTAGGAGTGGGATTCCAAGAGACCCAGTACTTC. As protein: CASSLEWMGLGVGFQETQYF.

This chain links TRBV20-1 with TRBJ1-6, with TRBD1 matching over 7 bases. The CDR3 is 13 residues long. Germline CDR1 and CDR2: DFQATT and SNEGSKA (reference sequence). V lost 3 bases, J lost 6 bases, and 2 bases stayed unmatched. The CDR3 loop reads CSASGTANSPLHF. CDR3 DNA: TGCAGTGCTAGCGGGACAGCTAATTCACCCCTCCACTTT.

This clonotype was seen repeatedly, ten times or more. V is TRBV7-9 and J is TRBJ2-1, with D perhaps matching TRBD2 (5 bases). The CDR3 runs 19 residues. Trimming took 1 base from V and 0 from J, leaving 19 bases between them. Per germline, CDR1 SEHNR and CDR2 FQNEAQ (reference sequence). The CDR3 here is CASSLVASLSDSSYNEQFF. CDR3 bases: TGTGCCAGCAGCTTAGTCGCTAGCCTTTCTGATAGCTCCTACAATGAGCAGTTCTTC.